The source of this T cell receptor beta chain is a study of graft-versus-host responses after intestinal transplantation. In the study overall: The transplants performed in recipients were multivisceral, liver-intestinal, or isolated intestinal. Induction using anti-thymocyte globulin, followed by tacrolimus and steroids for roughly 3 years, was given to all recipients.

Overall study results and limits: GvH clones occurred in recipient marrow; some first appeared in ileum or blood.

V lost 1 base, J lost 1 base, and 7 bases lay in between. This CDR3 region has 14 residues. Per germline, CDR1 SGHVS and CDR2 FQNEAQ. Libraries were prepared by immunoSEQ multiplex PCR; TCRdb keeps only in-frame clonotypes and omits some of them. This sample has fewer than 95,000 clones, with around 93% found just once. Notes on this clone: Its antigen is still unknown.

The rearrangement joins TRBV7-8 to TRBJ1-1; possibly TRBD1 for D (6 bases). The source is a human donor who received an intestinal transplant. The sequencing here drew on unstimulated CD8+ T cells sorted from spleen or lymph node cells, taken before intestinal transplant. The CDR3 protein is CASSLGTANTEAFF. CDR3 sequence (DNA): TGTGCCAGCAGCTTAGGGACAGCGAACACTGAAGCTTTCTTT.